This is a list of T cell receptor beta chains from one sample in a study of blood T cell repertoires in COVID-19. Some clones are missing from TCRdb's copy, which holds only in-frame ones; the method was immunoSEQ multiplex PCR. The sample yields 150,000 to 200,000 clones, 88% seen once. Source material: PBMCs or T cells enriched from blood (not recorded which). These receptor sequences come from a woman aged 50 to 60 who had recovered from COVID-19. CDR3s include the opening cysteine and the closing phenylalanine or tryptophan. The order of the fields is clone size, D gene, J gene, V gene, CDR3 protein, CDR3 DNA. D genes are given only for firm matches. A clone size is listed for some rows: how often the clone was seen (once, few, many), or a class if it is expanded.

>-|TRBD2|TRBJ2-7|TRBV3-1/TRBV3-2
CASSREGGSGGYEQYF
TGTGCCAGCAGCCGAGAAGGGGGTAGCGGGGGCTACGAGCAGTACTTC
>-|-|TRBJ2-5|TRBV19
CASSPRGRLGETQYF
TGTGCCAGTAGTCCGCGGGGCAGGTTAGGGGAGACCCAGTACTTC
>-|-|TRBJ2-1|TRBV6-6
CASSYSTGFEQFF
TGTGCCAGCAGTTATTCGACGGGGTTTGAGCAGTTCTTC
>-|-|TRBJ2-2|TRBV7-6
CASKRTVLTGELFF
TGTGCCAGCAAGCGGACAGTACTCACCGGGGAGCTGTTTTTT
>-|TRBD2|TRBJ2-3|TRBV4-2
CASSQGGTSGGGDTQYF
TGTGCCAGCAGCCAAGGCGGGACTAGCGGGGGGGGTGATACGCAGTATTTT
>-|-|TRBJ1-2|TRBV24-1
CATSPGGTNYGYTF
TGTGCCACCAGCCCCGGAGGGACTAACTATGGCTACACCTTC
>-|TRBD1|TRBJ2-2|TRBV19
CASSIPLRGQGRAGELFF
TGTGCCAGTAGTATACCCCTACGCGGACAGGGGCGGGCCGGGGAGCTGTTTTTT
>few|-|TRBJ2-7|TRBV11-2
CASSPEITYEQYF
TGTGCCAGCAGCCCCGAGATTACCTACGAGCAGTACTTC
>-|-|TRBJ1-6|TRBV7-3
CASSLERVGSPLHF
TGTGCCAGCAGCTTAGAGAGAGTTGGTTCACCCCTCCACTTT
>-|TRBD2|TRBJ2-1|TRBV2
CASGLATFF
TGTGCCAGCGGACTAGCGACTTTCTTC
>-|-|TRBJ1-3|TRBV9
CASSVYLGHFSGNTIYF
TGTGCCAGCAGCGTATATCTGGGACACTTCTCTGGAAACACCATATATTTT
>-|-|TRBJ2-5|TRBV14
CASSLRVGETQYF
TGTGCCAGCAGCCTCCGGGTAGGAGAGACCCAGTACTTC
>-|TRBD1|TRBJ1-5|TRBV5-1
CASKLQGGSNQPQHF
TGCGCCAGCAAGTTGCAGGGGGGTAGCAATCAGCCCCAGCATTTT
>-|-|TRBJ2-7|TRBV6-5
CASRAPTYEQYF
TGTGCCAGCAGGGCCCCCACCTACGAGCAGTACTTC
>-|TRBD1|TRBJ2-1|TRBV24-1
CATSSHPGQGDNEQFF
TGTGCCACCAGCAGCCACCCGGGACAGGGGGACAATGAGCAGTTCTTC
>-|-|TRBJ1-1|TRBV30
CAWNKVVPLEAFF
TGTGCCTGGAACAAGGTGGTGCCACTAGAAGCTTTCTTT
>-|-|TRBJ2-3|TRBV9
CASSVATSKDTQYF
TGTGCCAGCAGCGTAGCTACGAGCAAAGATACGCAGTATTTT
>-|-|TRBJ2-5|TRBV6-5
CASRRGQVQETQYF
TGTGCCAGCAGAAGGGGACAAGTCCAAGAGACCCAGTACTTC